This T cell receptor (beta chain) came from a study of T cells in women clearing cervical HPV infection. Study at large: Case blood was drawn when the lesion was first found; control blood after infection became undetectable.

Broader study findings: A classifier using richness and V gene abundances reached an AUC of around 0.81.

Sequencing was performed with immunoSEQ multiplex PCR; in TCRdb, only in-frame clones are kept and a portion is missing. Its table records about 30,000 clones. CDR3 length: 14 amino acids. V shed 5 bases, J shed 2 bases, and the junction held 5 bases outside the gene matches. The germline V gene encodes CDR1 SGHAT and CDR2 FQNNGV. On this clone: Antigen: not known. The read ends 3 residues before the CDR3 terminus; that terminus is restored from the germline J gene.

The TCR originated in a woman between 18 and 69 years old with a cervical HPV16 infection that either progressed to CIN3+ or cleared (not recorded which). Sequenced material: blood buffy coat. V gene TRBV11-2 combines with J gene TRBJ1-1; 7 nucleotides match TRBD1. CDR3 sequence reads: CASSGDSRNTEAFF. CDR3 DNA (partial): TGTGCCAGCAGCGGGGACAGTAGAAACACTGAA.